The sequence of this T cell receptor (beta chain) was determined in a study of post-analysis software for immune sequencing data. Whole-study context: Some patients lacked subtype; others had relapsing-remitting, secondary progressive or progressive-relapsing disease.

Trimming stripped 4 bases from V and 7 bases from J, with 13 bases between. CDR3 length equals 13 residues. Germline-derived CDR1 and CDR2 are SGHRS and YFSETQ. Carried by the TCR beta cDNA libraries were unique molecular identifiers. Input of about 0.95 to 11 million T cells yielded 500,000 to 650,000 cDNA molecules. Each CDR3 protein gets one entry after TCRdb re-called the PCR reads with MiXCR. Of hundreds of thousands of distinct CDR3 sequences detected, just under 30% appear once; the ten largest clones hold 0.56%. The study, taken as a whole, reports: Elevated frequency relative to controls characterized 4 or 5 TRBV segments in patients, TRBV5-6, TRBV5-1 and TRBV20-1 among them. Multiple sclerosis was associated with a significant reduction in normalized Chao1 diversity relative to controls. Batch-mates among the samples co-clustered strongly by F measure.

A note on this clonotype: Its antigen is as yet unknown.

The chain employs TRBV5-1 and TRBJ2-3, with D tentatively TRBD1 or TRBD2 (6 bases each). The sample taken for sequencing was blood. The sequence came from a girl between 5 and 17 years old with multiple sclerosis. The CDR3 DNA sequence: TGCGCCAGCAGCCGGGGGCTAGCGAATACGCAGTATTTT. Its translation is CASSRGLANTQYF.